This T cell receptor beta chain was recovered during a study of T-cell memory formation after mild COVID-19. TCRdb used MiXCR to reprocess the 5' RACE reads, holding one entry per CDR3 protein. Among about 90,000 distinct CDR3 sequences listed, about an eighth were seen once. Germline V gene sequence: CDR1 MNHEY, CDR2 SMNVEV (reference sequence). The CDR3 consists of 15 residues. V was shortened by 4 bases and J by 0 bases, with 13 bases between the two germline ends. The source of this sequence is an adult woman who had mild COVID-19 (a few samples of this study predate the infection). Cell type and time point are not known. The chain has TRBV27 and TRBJ2-7, with D possibly called TRBD1 or TRBD2 (6 bases each). Sequencing used PBMCs or a T cell subset sorted from them (not recorded which). The CDR3 sequence: CASSSGGFGSYEQYF. The CDR3 nucleotides are TGTGCCAGCAGTTCCGGGGGCTTTGGCTCCTACGAGCAGTACTTC.